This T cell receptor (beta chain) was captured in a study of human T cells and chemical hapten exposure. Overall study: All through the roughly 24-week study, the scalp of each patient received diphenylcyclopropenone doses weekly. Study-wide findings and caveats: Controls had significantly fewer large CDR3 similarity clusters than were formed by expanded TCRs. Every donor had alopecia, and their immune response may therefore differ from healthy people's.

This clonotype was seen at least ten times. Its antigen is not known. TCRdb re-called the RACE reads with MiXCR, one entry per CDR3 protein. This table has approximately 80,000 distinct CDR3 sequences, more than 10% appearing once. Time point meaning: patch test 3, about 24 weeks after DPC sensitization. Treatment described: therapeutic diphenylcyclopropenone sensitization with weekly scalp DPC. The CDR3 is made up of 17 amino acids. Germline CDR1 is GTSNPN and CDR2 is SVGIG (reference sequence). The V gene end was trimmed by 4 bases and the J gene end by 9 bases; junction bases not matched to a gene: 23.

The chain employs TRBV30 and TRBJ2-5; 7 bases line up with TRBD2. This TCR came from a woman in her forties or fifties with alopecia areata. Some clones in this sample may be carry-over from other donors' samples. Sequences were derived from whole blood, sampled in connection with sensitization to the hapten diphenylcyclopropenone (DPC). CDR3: CAWTGRLASGSGGAQYF. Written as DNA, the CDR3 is TGTGCCTGGACAGGTCGACTTGCTAGCGGCTCCGGGGGAGCCCAGTACTTC. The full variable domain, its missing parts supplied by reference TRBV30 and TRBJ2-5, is SQTIHQWPATLVQPVGSPLSLECTVEGTSNPNLYWYRQAAGRGLQLLFYSVGIGQISSEVPQNLSASRPQDRQFILSSKKLLLSDSGFYLCAWTGRLASGSGGAQYFGPGTRLLVL.